This section outlines one T cell receptor (beta chain) sequence together with its context. Unmatched junction bases numbered 1, after V lost 0 bases and J lost 4 bases. The germline V gene has CDR1 SGHTS and CDR2 YDEGEE. This CDR3 is built from 15 residues. The data originate from a study of tumor-infiltrating lymphocytes in localized non-small cell lung cancer. The assay was immunoSEQ multiplex PCR, and TCRdb's table has in-frame clones only and misses some. The sample yields 8,000 to 10,000 clones, 60% to 80% seen once. The specimen was lung tumor tissue. The TCR comes from a human donor with non-small cell lung cancer. The chain uses TRBV5-8 and TRBJ2-3; 11 bases are a match to TRBD2. In nucleotides, the CDR3 is TGTGCCAGCAGCTTGGGTAGCGGGAGGGCAGATACGCAGTATTTT. Translated: CASSLGSGRADTQYF.